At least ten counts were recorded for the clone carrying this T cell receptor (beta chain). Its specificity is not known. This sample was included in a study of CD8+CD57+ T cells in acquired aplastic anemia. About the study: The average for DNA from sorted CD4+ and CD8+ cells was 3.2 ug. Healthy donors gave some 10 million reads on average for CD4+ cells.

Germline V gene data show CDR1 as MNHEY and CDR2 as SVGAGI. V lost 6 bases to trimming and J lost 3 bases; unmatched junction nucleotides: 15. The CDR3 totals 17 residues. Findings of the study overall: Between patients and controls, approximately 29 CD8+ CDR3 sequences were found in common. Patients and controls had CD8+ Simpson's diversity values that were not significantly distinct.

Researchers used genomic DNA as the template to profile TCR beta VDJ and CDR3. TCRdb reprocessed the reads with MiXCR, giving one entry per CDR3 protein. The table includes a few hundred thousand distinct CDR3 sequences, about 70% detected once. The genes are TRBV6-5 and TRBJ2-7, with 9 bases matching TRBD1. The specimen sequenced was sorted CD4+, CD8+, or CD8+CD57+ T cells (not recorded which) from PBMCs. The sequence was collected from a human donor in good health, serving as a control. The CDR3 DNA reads TGTGCCAGCAGGCCAAACTATGGGACAGGGTACGGCTACGAGCAGTACTTC. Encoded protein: CASRPNYGTGYGYEQYF.